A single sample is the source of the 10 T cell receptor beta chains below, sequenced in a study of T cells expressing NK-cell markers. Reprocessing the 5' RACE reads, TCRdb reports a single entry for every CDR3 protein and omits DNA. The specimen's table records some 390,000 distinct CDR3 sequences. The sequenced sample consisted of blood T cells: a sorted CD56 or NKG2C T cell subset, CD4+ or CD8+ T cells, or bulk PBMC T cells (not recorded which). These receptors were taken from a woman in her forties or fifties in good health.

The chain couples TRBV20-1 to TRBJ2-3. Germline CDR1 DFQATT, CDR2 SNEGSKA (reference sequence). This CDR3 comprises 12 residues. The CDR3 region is CSAGRMADTQYF.

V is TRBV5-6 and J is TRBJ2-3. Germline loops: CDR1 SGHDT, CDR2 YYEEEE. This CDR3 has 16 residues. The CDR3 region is CASSSGIRLATDTQYF.

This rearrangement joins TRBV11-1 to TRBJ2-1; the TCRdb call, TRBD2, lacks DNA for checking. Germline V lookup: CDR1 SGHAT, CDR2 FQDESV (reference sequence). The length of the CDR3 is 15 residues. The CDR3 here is CASSFGGGPPNEQFF.

CDR3 residues: CASRRQGVETQYF. This sequence joins TRBV5-5 and TRBJ2-5; TCRdb reports TRBD1, a call that lacks DNA to check it against. CDR3 size: 13 residues. Germline-derived CDR1 and CDR2 are SGHKS and YYEKEE (reference sequence). Filled out from reference TRBV5-5 and TRBJ2-5, the complete variable domain reads DAGVTQSPTHLIKTRGQQVTLRCSPISGHKSVSWYQQVLGQGPQFIFQYYEKEERGRGNFPDRFSARQFPNYSSELNVNALLLGDSALYLCASRRQGVETQYFGPGTRLLVL.

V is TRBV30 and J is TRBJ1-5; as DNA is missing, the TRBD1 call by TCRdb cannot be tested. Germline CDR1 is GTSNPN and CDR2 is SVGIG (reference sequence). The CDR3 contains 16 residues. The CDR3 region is CAWSAKDRGRNQPQHF.

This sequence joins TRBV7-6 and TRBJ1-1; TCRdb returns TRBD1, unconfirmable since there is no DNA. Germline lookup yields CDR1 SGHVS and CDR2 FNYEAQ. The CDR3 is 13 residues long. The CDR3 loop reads CASKGRGGTEAFF.

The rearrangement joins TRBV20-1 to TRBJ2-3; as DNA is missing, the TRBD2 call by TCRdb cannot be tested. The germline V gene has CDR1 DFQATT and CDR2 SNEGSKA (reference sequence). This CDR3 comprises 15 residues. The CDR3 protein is CSAPVGTRYTDTQYF.

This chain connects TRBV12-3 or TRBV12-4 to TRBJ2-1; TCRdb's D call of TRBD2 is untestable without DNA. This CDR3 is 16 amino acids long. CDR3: CASSRTASSSYNEQFF.

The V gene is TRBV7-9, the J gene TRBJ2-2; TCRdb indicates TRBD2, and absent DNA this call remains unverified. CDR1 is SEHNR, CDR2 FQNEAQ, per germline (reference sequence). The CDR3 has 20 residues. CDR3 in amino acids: CASSSDWGLAGGRGTGELFF.

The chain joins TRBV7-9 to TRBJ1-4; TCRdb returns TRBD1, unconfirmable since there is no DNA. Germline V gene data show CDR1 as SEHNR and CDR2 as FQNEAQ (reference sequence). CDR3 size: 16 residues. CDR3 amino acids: CASSRSWGVSVEKLFF.